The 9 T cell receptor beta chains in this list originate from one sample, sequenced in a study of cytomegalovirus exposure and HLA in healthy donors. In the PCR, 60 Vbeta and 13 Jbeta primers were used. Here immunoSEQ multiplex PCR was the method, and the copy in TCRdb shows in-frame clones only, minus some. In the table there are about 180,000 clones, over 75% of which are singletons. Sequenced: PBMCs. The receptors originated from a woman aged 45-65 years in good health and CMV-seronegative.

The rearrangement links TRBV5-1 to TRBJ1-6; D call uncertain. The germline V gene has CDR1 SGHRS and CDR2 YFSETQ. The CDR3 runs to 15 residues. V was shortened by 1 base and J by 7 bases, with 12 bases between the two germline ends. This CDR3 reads CASSLLLAGNSPLHF. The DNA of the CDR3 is TGCGCCAGCAGCTTGTTGTTAGCGGGGAATTCACCCCTCCACTTT.

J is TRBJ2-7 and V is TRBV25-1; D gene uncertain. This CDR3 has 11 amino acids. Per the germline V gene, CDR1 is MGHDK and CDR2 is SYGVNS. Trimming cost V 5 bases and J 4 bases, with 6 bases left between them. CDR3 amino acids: CASSPSYEQYF. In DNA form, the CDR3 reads TGTGCCAGCAGTCCGAGTTACGAGCAGTACTTC.

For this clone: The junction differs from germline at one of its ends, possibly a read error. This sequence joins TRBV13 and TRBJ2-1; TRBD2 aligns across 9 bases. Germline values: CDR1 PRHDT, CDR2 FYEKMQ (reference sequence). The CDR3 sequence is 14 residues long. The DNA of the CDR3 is TGTGCCAGCAGGTTAGCGGGAGCCTACAATGAGCAGTTCTTC. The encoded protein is CASRLAGAYNEQFF.

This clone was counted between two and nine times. CDR3 residues: CASSDLGQGDGYTF. CDR3 bases: TGTGCCAGCAGTGATTTAGGGCAGGGCGATGGCTACACCTTC. The rearrangement joins TRBV2 to TRBJ1-2; a weak D match, TRBD1 (5 bases). Looked up from germline, CDR1 is SNHLY and CDR2 is FYNNEI. The length of the CDR3 is 14 residues. V was trimmed by 3 bases and J by 6 bases, leaving 14 bases between them.

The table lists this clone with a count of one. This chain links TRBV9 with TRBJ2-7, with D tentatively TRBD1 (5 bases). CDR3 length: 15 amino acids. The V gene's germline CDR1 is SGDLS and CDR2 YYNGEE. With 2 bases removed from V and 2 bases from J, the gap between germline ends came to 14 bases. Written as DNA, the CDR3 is TGTGCCAGCAGCGTTGGGTCGGCGACAGCCTACGAGCAGTACTTC. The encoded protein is CASSVGSATAYEQYF.

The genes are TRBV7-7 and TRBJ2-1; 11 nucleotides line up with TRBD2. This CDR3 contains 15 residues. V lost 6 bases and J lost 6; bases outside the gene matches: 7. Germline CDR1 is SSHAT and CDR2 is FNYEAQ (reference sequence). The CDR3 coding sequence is TGTGCCAGCAGTCCGACTAGCGGGATTAGCAATGAGCAGTTCTTC. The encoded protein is CASSPTSGISNEQFF.

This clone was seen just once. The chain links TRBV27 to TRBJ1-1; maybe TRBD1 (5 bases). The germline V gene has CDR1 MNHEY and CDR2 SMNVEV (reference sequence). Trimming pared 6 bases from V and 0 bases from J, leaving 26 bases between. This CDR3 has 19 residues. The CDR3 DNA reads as TGTGCCAGCAGCCCGACGGTGCCTGGGGGGATTTCCATGAACACTGAAGCTTTCTTT. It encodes CASSPTVPGGISMNTEAFF.

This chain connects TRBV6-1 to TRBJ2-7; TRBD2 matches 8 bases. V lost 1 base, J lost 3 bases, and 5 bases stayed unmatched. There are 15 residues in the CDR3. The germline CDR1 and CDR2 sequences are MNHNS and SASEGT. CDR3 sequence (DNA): TGTGCCAGCAGTGAAGAGACTAGCGATGACTACGAGCAGTACTTC. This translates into CASSEETSDDYEQYF.

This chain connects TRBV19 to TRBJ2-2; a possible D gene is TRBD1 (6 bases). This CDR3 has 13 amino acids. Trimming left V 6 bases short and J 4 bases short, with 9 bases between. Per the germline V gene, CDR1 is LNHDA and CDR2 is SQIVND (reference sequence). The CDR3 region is CASRTGPTGELFF. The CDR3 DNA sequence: TGTGCCAGTAGGACAGGTCCCACCGGGGAGCTGTTTTTT.